The 32 T cell receptor beta chains in this list originate from one sample, sequenced in a study of blood T cell repertoires in COVID-19. TCRdb keeps only in-frame clones here, not all; method: immunoSEQ multiplex PCR. The repertoire has under 70,000 clones, roughly 78% of them found once; the top ten carry about a tenth. Specimen: peripheral blood. Receptors originate from a human donor in a cohort sampled during active COVID-19.

The chain employs TRBV5-5 and TRBJ1-4; perhaps TRBD1 as D (5 bases). Germline V gene sequence: CDR1 SGHKS, CDR2 YYEKEE (reference sequence). V lost 0 bases and J lost 3, with 12 bases in between. The length of the CDR3 is 16 residues. CDR3 protein: CASSLGLGAANEKLFF. The CDR3 coding sequence is TGTGCCAGCAGCTTGGGGCTTGGGGCGGCTAATGAAAAACTGTTTTTT.

This clone has a handful of counts. The genes are TRBV27 and TRBJ1-5; D is perhaps TRBD1 (6 bases). CDR3 size: 15 residues. Trimming left V 8 bases short and J 3 bases short, with 17 bases between. Per germline, CDR1 MNHEY and CDR2 SMNVEV (reference sequence). The CDR3 here is CASGRIQGPNQPQHF. Written as DNA, the CDR3 is TGTGCCAGCGGACGAATACAGGGTCCCAATCAGCCCCAGCATTTT.

Regarding this clone: Since a much larger clone is just one base distant, this may be a read error. The genes are TRBV6-2 or TRBV6-3 and TRBJ1-1, with TRBD1 as a possible D gene (6 bases). The CDR3 sequence is 13 residues long. Looked up from germline, CDR1 is MNHEY and CDR2 is SVGEGT. V lost 4 bases to trimming and J lost 1 base, with 7 bases between them. This CDR3 is CASSSQGNTEAFF. The DNA of the CDR3 is TGTGCCAGCAGTTCACAGGGGAACACTGAAGCTTTCTTT.

The chain joins TRBV5-1 to TRBJ1-1; D gene uncertain. Germline-derived CDR1 and CDR2 are SGHRS and YFSETQ. V lost 0 bases and J lost 1, with 4 bases in between. The CDR3 spans 13 residues. The CDR3 loop is CASSLASNTEAFF. In nucleotides, the CDR3 is TGCGCCAGCAGCTTGGCTTCGAACACTGAAGCTTTCTTT.

This chain uses TRBV4-3 with TRBJ2-3; weak D call: TRBD2 (6 bases). Trimming left V 4 bases short and J 0 bases short, with 14 bases between. This CDR3 region has 16 residues. Germline CDR1 is LGHNA and CDR2 is YSLEER. The CDR3 spells CASSPSLAPSTDTQYF. In nucleotides, the CDR3 is TGCGCCAGCAGCCCTTCCCTAGCGCCTAGCACAGATACGCAGTATTTT.

The chain carries TRBV11-1 and TRBJ1-2; D not resolved. The length of the CDR3 is 14 residues. The germline V gene encodes CDR1 SGHAT and CDR2 FQDESV (reference sequence). With 7 bases removed from V and 8 bases from J, the gap between germline ends came to 20 bases. As DNA, the CDR3 is TGTGCCAGCACCCCTGGTCGGGGAAATGAAGGCTACACCTTC. Amino acids: CASTPGRGNEGYTF. The whole variable domain, remainder taken from reference TRBV11-1 and TRBJ1-2, is EAEVAQSPRYKITEKSQAVAFWCDPISGHATLYWYRQILGQGPELLVQFQDESVVDDSQLPKDRFSAERLKGVDSTLKIQPAELGDSAMYLCASTPGRGNEGYTFGSGTRLTVV.

V is TRBV5-6 and J is TRBJ1-5; D is unresolved. The CDR3 is made up of 15 amino acids. V dropped 4 bases and J dropped 6 bases, with 17 bases sitting between them. Germline CDR1 is SGHDT and CDR2 is YYEEEE. DNA of the CDR3: TGTGCCAGCAGCAACGGGATGGCCCGGAGTCAGCCCCAGCATTTT. It codes for CASSNGMARSQPQHF. Using reference TRBV5-6 and TRBJ1-5 for the parts outside the CDR3, the full variable domain is DAGVTQSPTHLIKTRGQQVTLRCSPKSGHDTVSWYQQALGQGPQFIFQYYEEEERQRGNFPDRFSGHQFPNYSSELNVNALLLGDSALYLCASSNGMARSQPQHFGDGTRLSIL.

V and J are TRBV12-3 or TRBV12-4 and TRBJ2-5, with D perhaps matching TRBD2 (6 bases). The V gene lost 5 bases and the J gene lost 7 bases, with 11 bases spanning the gap. The CDR3 has 12 residues. As DNA, the CDR3 is TGTGCCAGCAGTACTGGGGGAGGGACCCAGTACTTC. It is translated as CASSTGGGTQYF.

The sample holds many counts of this clone. The CDR3 loop is CASSYRGNEQFF. CDR3 sequence (DNA): TGTGCCAGCAGTTACAGGGGGAATGAGCAGTTCTTC. The V and J genes are TRBV2 and TRBJ2-1; 8 bases fit TRBD1. The V segment lost 5 bases and the J segment 7 bases; nucleotides outside the gene matches: 1. Per germline, CDR1 SNHLY and CDR2 FYNNEI. This CDR3 comprises 12 residues. Full variable domain (missing parts from reference TRBV2 and TRBJ2-1): EPEVTQTPSHQVTQMGQEVILRCVPISNHLYFYWYRQILGQKVEFLVSFYNNEISEKSEIFDDQFSVERPDGSNFTLKIRSTKLEDSAMYFCASSYRGNEQFFGPGTRLTVL.

The chain couples TRBV4-2 to TRBJ2-7, with D unresolved. Per germline, CDR1 LGHNA and CDR2 YNFKEQ. V was trimmed by 4 bases and J by 0 bases, leaving 16 bases between them. The CDR3 sequence is 16 residues long. CDR3 sequence (DNA): TGTGCCAGCAGCCCCAGTTCTGCCCGCTCCTCCTACGAGCAGTACTTC. Translation gives CASSPSSARSSYEQYF.

The chain is built from TRBV28 and TRBJ1-5; no firm D call. Germline CDR1 is MDHEN and CDR2 is SYDVKM. The V end lost 6 bases, the J end lost 2 bases, and 5 bases lay between the germline ends. The CDR3 contains 12 residues. The CDR3 DNA is TGTGCCAGCAGCGGGGGCAATCAGCCCCAGCATTTT. It yields the protein CASSGGNQPQHF.

V is TRBV6-2 or TRBV6-3 and J is TRBJ2-7; D is possibly TRBD1 (6 bases). In germline, CDR1 is MNHEY, CDR2 SVGEGT. CDR3 length: 14 amino acids. V shed 2 bases and J shed 2 bases, with 10 bases lying between them. The CDR3 here is CASSYRGYAYEQYF. The CDR3 coding sequence is TGTGCCAGCAGTTACAGGGGGTATGCCTACGAGCAGTACTTC.

The V gene is TRBV7-3, the J gene TRBJ1-2; D gene unclear. The CDR3 consists of 13 residues. The germline V gene has CDR1 SGHTA and CDR2 FQGTGA. Trimming took 3 bases from V and 0 from J, leaving 5 bases between them. CDR3 DNA sequence: TGTGCCAGCAGCTTGGGAGCTAACTATGGCTACACCTTC. The encoded protein is CASSLGANYGYTF.

This sequence joins TRBV6-1 and TRBJ2-6, with a weak D call TRBD1 (6 bases). This CDR3 comprises 17 residues. Germline V gives CDR1 MNHNS, CDR2 SASEGT. V was cut by 2 bases and J by 0 bases, with 11 bases left in between. This CDR3 reads CASSEQGPNSGANVLTF. The DNA for the CDR3 is TGTGCCAGCAGTGAACAGGGGCCCAACTCTGGGGCCAACGTCCTGACTTTC.

The chain uses TRBV2 and TRBJ2-1, with 10 positions matching TRBD2. In germline, CDR1 is SNHLY, CDR2 FYNNEI. V trimming: 4 bases; J trimming: 9 bases; junction bases outside the gene matches: 3. The CDR3 totals 13 residues. Here the CDR3 reads CASSVLAGVEQFF. CDR3 in DNA: TGTGCCAGCAGTGTCCTAGCGGGAGTTGAGCAGTTCTTC.

The gene calls are TRBV28 and TRBJ2-7, with 11 bases lining up with TRBD2. The CDR3 is made up of 15 amino acids. Per germline, CDR1 MDHEN and CDR2 SYDVKM. V trimming: 5 bases; J trimming: 5 bases; junction bases outside the gene matches: 8. CDR3 in amino acids: CASSAAGTSGHEQYF. The CDR3 nucleotides are TGTGCCAGCAGTGCCGCCGGGACTAGCGGTCACGAGCAGTACTTC.

The V gene is TRBV6-2 or TRBV6-3, the J gene TRBJ1-1, with TRBD1 as a possible D gene (5 bases). V shed 6 bases and J shed 7 bases, with 12 bases lying between them. The CDR3 is 12 amino acids. CDR1 is MNHEY, CDR2 SVGEGT, per germline. CDR3 in amino acids: CASSPMGGEAFF. The CDR3 DNA is TGTGCCAGCAGCCCGATGGGGGGTGAAGCTTTCTTT.

The V call is TRBV11-2, the J call TRBJ2-1, with no clear D. This CDR3 is 13 amino acids long. Germline CDR1 SGHAT, CDR2 FQNNGV. V gave up 8 bases and J gave up 4 bases, with 12 bases separating them. CDR3 region: CASGQLGYNEQFF. The CDR3 DNA reads as TGTGCCAGCGGGCAGTTGGGTTACAATGAGCAGTTCTTC.

Notes on this clone: The junction and the germline gene differ at one end; a read error may be behind it. The V and J genes are TRBV6-5 and TRBJ2-5; tentatively, D is TRBD1 (5 bases). This CDR3 spans 11 amino acids. Germline V lookup: CDR1 MNHEY, CDR2 SVGAGI. The DNA for the CDR3 is TGTGCCAGCAGAGACGGACATATGGAAGACTTC. Amino acid sequence: CASRDGHMEDF.

The genes are TRBV6-5 and TRBJ1-5; 8 nucleotides line up with TRBD1. Germline V CDR1 and CDR2: MNHEY, SVGAGI. The CDR3 length is 13 residues. The junction had 3 bases not matched to a gene; V was cut back by 6 bases and J by 5 bases. CDR3 amino acids: CASRPDRDQPQHF. For the CDR3, the DNA is TGTGCCAGCAGACCGGACAGGGATCAGCCCCAGCATTTT.

With respect to this clone: Mismatch with germline at one junction end may stem from a read error. The rearrangement uses TRBV3-1 (or the pseudogene TRBV3-2) and TRBJ2-7, with TRBD2 matching over 10 bases. Germline V lookup: CDR1 LGHDT, CDR2 YNNKEL (reference sequence). This CDR3 has 15 residues. The CDR3 reads CANSHAGTSVREQYF. CDR3 DNA: TGTGCCAACAGCCACGCCGGGACTAGCGTCCGCGAGCAGTACTTC.

The chain employs TRBV19 and TRBJ1-2, with a tentative D call TRBD1 (6 bases). The CDR3 totals 15 residues. The germline gives CDR1 LNHDA, CDR2 SQIVND (reference sequence). Between the trimmed V and J ends, which lost 0 bases and 2 bases, there was a span of 10 bases. CDR3 sequence (DNA): TGTGCCAGTAGTATAGATCGGCAGGGGAACTATGGCTACACCTTC. Translation: CASSIDRQGNYGYTF.

This clone turned up a few times. The genes are TRBV6-2 or TRBV6-3 and TRBJ2-1; D is undetermined. CDR3 length equals 11 residues. Germline-derived CDR1 and CDR2 are MNHEY and SVGEGT. V lost 5 bases and J 7 bases, leaving 6 bases between the germline ends. This chain's CDR3 is CASSRGNEQFF. The DNA of the CDR3 is TGTGCCAGCAGTCGAGGTAATGAGCAGTTCTTC.

There are a few counts of this clone. V usage is TRBV5-1 and J usage is TRBJ2-7, with 9 nucleotides matching TRBD2. The germline V gene has CDR1 SGHRS and CDR2 YFSETQ. With 4 bases clipped from V and 5 bases from J, the junction kept 7 bases outside the gene matches. There are 14 residues in the CDR3. For the CDR3, the DNA is TGCGCCAGCAGCGATAGCGGGAGTAGTAACGAGCAGTACTTC. Translated, it gives CASSDSGSSNEQYF.

The V call is TRBV11-2, the J call TRBJ2-2, with D maybe TRBD2 (6 bases). The germline V gene encodes CDR1 SGHAT and CDR2 FQNNGV. The CDR3 is 15 residues long. With 4 bases removed from V and 7 bases from J, the gap between germline ends came to 16 bases. The CDR3 spells CASSSSGRGVGELFF. CDR3 DNA sequence: TGTGCCAGCAGCTCCTCCGGGAGAGGGGTCGGGGAGCTGTTTTTT.

V is TRBV6-2 or TRBV6-3 and J is TRBJ1-2; TRBD1 matches 8 bases. The germline V gene has CDR1 MNHEY and CDR2 SVGEGT. This CDR3 is 13 amino acids long. Trimming removed 2 bases from V and 8 bases from J; junction bases left unmatched: 4. This CDR3 is CASSYGDRSGYTF. CDR3 bases: TGTGCCAGCAGTTACGGGGACAGGAGCGGCTACACCTTC.

The chain has TRBV14 and TRBJ1-4; tentative D call: TRBD1 (6 bases). The CDR3 length is 14 residues. V lost 4 bases to trimming and J lost 8 bases, with 14 bases between them. The V gene's germline CDR1 is SGHDN and CDR2 FVKESK. DNA for the CDR3: TGTGCCAGCAGCCGCAGGGGCCTATTAGAAAAACTGTTTTTT. It translates to CASSRRGLLEKLFF.

This clone was seen just once. This sequence joins TRBV5-4 and TRBJ2-1; 16 positions match TRBD2. Germline V CDR1 and CDR2: SGHNT, YYREEE (reference sequence). The CDR3 is 19 residues long. V gave up 3 bases and J gave up 0 bases; unmatched junction bases: 6. CDR3 region: CASSSPGLAGGSSYNEQFF. The CDR3 bases are TGTGCCAGCAGCTCGCCGGGACTAGCGGGAGGGAGCTCCTACAATGAGCAGTTCTTC.

The V and J genes are TRBV4-2 and TRBJ1-2; 8 bases fit TRBD1. The CDR3 length is 14 residues. V trimming: 0 bases; J trimming: 5 bases; junction bases outside the gene matches: 2. From germline, CDR1 is LGHNA and CDR2 YNFKEQ. The CDR3 loop reads CASSQETGGYGYTF. CDR3 DNA sequence: TGTGCCAGCAGCCAAGAAACAGGGGGGTATGGCTACACCTTC.

This chain joins TRBV19 and TRBJ1-5; tentatively, D is TRBD1 (6 bases). There are 14 residues in the CDR3. V was pared by 2 bases and J by 3 bases, with 8 bases between. CDR1 is LNHDA and CDR2 is SQIVND in the germline V gene (reference sequence). The CDR3 loop is CASSIRQANQPQHF. Here the CDR3 DNA reads TGTGCCAGTAGTATACGACAGGCCAATCAGCCCCAGCATTTT.

V and J are TRBV4-3 and TRBJ2-1, with 7 bases identical to TRBD2. V shed 0 bases, J shed 5 bases, and the junction held 4 bases outside the gene matches. CDR1 and CDR2 from the germline V gene are LGHNA and YSLEER. The length of the CDR3 is 15 residues. CDR3 coding DNA: TGCGCCAGCAGCCAAGAAGGGCGGGAGAACAATGAGCAGTTCTTC. Its protein is CASSQEGRENNEQFF.

V and J are TRBV30 and TRBJ2-5; 9 nucleotides line up with TRBD1. The CDR3 is 14 amino acids. V dropped 8 bases and J dropped 0; count of bases not matched to a gene: 7. Germline V gives CDR1 GTSNPN, CDR2 SVGIG (reference sequence). The CDR3 loop is CAINDRGYQETQYF. Written as DNA, the CDR3 is TGTGCCATTAATGACAGGGGGTACCAAGAGACCCAGTACTTC.